The clone carrying this TCR beta chain has just a few counts. These data come from a study of T cells in Graves' hyperthyroidism and ophthalmopathy. The CDR3 is 14 amino acids. Germline CDR1 reads SGHVS; CDR2 reads FQNEAQ. Trimming shortened V by 2 bases and J by 2 bases, and 10 bases separated the two germline ends. Using RNA transcripts as the source, TCR beta CDR3 regions were amplified. The HTBI primer set served for first-round RT-PCR of the TCR CDR3. A single record per CDR3 protein comes from TCRdb applying MiXCR to the multiplex PCR reads. Of under 700,000 distinct CDR3 sequences listed, roughly 50% are singletons.

This receptor was taken from a woman aged 18-29 years with Graves' hyperthyroidism. This sequence joins TRBV7-8 and TRBJ2-7; possible D gene TRBD1, 5 bases. Sequencing was performed on peripheral blood or thyroid tissue (not recorded which). The CDR3 here is CASSLIQETYEQYF. The CDR3 DNA reads TGTGCCAGCAGCTTAATACAGGAGACCTACGAGCAGTACTTC.